These T cell receptor beta chains were read from a single sample in a study of cytomegalovirus exposure and HLA in healthy donors. Profiling relied on immunoSEQ multiplex PCR, and the TCRdb table lists in-frame clones only, not all of them. The data hold approximately 130,000 clones, with over 65% observed a single time. Input material: PBMCs. These receptors were obtained from a young woman in good health and CMV-seronegative. Each CDR3 is given without its conserved first and last residue. The listing skips clone size in some rows; elsewhere it reads once, few, many or a size class.

CDR3 length	clone size	V gene	J gene	CDR3 protein
15	NA	TRBV27	TRBJ2-2	ASSAVIDSANTGELF
9	NA	TRBV18	TRBJ1-5	ASSLGGPQH
15	NA	TRBV5-6	TRBJ1-1	ASSPGDRRLMNTEAF
16	NA	TRBV4-3	TRBJ2-1	ASSPGTSGGGYFGEQF
11	NA	TRBV6-5	TRBJ2-7	ASSSGSDYEQY
12	NA	TRBV7-2	TRBJ2-7	ASSFRDFPYEQY
13	once	TRBV5-4	TRBJ2-2	ASSYDPTGAGELF
15	once	TRBV4-2	TRBJ2-4	ASSQAGTSGGTNIQY
13	once	TRBV6-5	TRBJ1-4	ASSYNRATNEKLF
12	NA	TRBV5-1	TRBJ2-5	ASRTSGEQETQY
11	few	TRBV30	TRBJ1-1	AWSVWGHTEAF
14	once	TRBV27	TRBJ2-1	ASSLRTSGGANEQF
13	NA	TRBV30	TRBJ1-2	APRGETGDTYGYT
13	NA	TRBV7-8	TRBJ1-2	ASSLAGRGLHGYT
15	NA	TRBV5-1	TRBJ1-2	ASSSLPEPTRNYGYT